This T cell receptor beta chain appears in the sequencing data of a study of T cells after yellow fever vaccination. In the study overall: Fractions with few cells were prepared using SMART-Seq v4 Ultra Low Input.

Germline V gene data show CDR1 as MDHEN and CDR2 as SYDVKM. The V segment lost 7 bases and the J segment 8 bases; nucleotides outside the gene matches: 4. The CDR3 length is 12 residues. TCRdb reprocessed the 5' RACE reads with MiXCR, giving one entry per CDR3 protein. The table includes 500,000 to 650,000 distinct CDR3 sequences, roughly 13% detected once. The sequence came from a man aged 25 to 40 who received the YFV17D yellow fever vaccine. This sample comprised PBMCs, obtained on the day of the yellow fever booster vaccination. V gene TRBV28 combines with J gene TRBJ2-1, with 8 bases matching TRBD2. CDR3 amino acids: CASKGLEDEQFF. DNA for the CDR3: TGTGCCAGCAAGGGACTAGAGGATGAGCAGTTCTTC.